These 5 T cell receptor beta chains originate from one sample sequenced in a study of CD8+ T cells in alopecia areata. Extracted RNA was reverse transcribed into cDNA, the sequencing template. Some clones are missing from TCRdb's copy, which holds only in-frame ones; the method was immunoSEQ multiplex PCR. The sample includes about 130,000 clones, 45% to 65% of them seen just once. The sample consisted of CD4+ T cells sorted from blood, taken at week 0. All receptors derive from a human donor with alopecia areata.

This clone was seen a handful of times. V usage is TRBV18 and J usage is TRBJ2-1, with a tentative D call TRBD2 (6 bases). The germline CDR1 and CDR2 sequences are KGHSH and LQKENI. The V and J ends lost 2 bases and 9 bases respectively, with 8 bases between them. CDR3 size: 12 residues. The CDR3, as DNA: TGTGCCAGCTCACCAGCGGGGTTTGAGCAGTTCTTC. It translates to CASSPAGFEQFF.

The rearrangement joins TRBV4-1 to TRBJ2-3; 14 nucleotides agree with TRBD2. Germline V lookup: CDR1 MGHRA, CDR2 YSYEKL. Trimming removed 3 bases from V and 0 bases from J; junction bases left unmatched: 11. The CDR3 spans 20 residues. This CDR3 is CASSQPGLAGGLTSTDTQYF. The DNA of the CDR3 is TGCGCCAGCAGCCAGCCCGGACTAGCGGGAGGTTTAACTAGCACAGATACGCAGTATTTT.

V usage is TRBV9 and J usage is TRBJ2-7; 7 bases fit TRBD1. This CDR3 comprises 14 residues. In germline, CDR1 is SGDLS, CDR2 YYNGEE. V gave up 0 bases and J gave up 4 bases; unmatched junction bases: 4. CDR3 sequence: CASSVGQGRYEQYF. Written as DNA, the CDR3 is TGTGCCAGCAGCGTAGGACAGGGAAGATACGAGCAGTACTTC.

CDR3 loop: CASSRPGGGPAHEQYF. The CDR3 DNA reads TGTGCCAGCAGCCGACCCGGAGGGGGCCCTGCCCACGAGCAGTACTTC. V gene TRBV4-2 combines with J gene TRBJ2-7; perhaps TRBD1 as D (7 bases). Trimming left V 4 bases short and J 5 bases short, with 21 bases between. Per the germline V gene, CDR1 is LGHNA and CDR2 is YNFKEQ. CDR3 length: 16 amino acids.

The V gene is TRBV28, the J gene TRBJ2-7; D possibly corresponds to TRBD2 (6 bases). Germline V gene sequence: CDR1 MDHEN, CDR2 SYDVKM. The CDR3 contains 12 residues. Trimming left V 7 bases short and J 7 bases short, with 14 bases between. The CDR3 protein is CASMGPTSEQYF. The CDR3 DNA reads TGTGCCAGCATGGGACCGACTAGTGAGCAGTACTTC.